This entry describes one T cell receptor (beta chain). The entry originates in a study of OX40 agonist ivuxolimab in advanced cancers. CDR3 size: 19 residues. With 3 bases removed from V and 0 bases from J, the gap between germline ends came to 18 bases. From germline, CDR1 is KGHSH and CDR2 LQKENI. Exclusion applied to patients with autoimmune disease history or systemic immunosuppression. The table came from immunoSEQ multiplex PCR; TCRdb's copy has only in-frame clones and leaves some out. The table includes around 150,000 clones, roughly 92% detected once. J is TRBJ2-6 and V is TRBV18; D is uncertain. This sample comprised CD4+ or CD8+ T cells sorted from blood, obtained in a trial of the OX40 agonist ivuxolimab. The clonotype was recovered from an adult with an advanced solid tumor such as melanoma, head and neck, liver or kidney cancer. The DNA for the CDR3 is TGTGCCAGCTCACCGAACTTTGGTGGCAGGAGCTCTGGGGCCAACGTCCTGACTTTC. Its translation: CASSPNFGGRSSGANVLTF.